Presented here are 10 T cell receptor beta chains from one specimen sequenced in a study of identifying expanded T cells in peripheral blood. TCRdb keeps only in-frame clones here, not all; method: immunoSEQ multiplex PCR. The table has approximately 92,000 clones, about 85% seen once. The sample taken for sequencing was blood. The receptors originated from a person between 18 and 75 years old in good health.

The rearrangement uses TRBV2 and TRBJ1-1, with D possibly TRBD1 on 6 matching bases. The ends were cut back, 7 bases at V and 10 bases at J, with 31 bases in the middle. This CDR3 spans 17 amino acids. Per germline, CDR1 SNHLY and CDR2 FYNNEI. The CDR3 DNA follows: TGTGCCAGCAAGGGGGGCGGTCTTTTAACTAGTGGCGCCGGAGCTTTCTTT. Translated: CASKGGGLLTSGAGAFF.

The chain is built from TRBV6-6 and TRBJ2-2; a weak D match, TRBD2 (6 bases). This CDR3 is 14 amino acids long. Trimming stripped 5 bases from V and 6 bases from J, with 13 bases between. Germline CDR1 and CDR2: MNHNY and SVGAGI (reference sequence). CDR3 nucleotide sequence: TGTGCCAGCAGTAATGCCGGGGGAGCCGGGGAGCTGTTTTTT. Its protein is CASSNAGGAGELFF.

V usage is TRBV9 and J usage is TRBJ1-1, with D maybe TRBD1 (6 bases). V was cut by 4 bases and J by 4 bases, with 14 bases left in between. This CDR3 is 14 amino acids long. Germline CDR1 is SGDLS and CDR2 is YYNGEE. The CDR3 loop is CASSWSGAGTEAFF. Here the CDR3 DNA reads TGTGCCAGCAGCTGGTCGGGGGCGGGCACTGAAGCTTTCTTT.

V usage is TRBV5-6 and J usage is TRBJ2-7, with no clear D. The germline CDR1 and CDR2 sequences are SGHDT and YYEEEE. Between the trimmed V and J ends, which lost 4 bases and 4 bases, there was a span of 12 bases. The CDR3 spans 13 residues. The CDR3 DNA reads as TGTGCCAGCAGCCCAGGCCACGGATACGAGCAGTACTTC. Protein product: CASSPGHGYEQYF.

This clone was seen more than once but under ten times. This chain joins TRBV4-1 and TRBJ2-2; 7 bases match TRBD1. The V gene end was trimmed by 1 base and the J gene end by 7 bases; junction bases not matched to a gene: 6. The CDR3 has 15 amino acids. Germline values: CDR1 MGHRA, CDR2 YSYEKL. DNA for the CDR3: TGCGCCAGCAGCCAAGGTCTAACAGGGGACGGGGAGCTGTTTTTT. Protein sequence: CASSQGLTGDGELFF.

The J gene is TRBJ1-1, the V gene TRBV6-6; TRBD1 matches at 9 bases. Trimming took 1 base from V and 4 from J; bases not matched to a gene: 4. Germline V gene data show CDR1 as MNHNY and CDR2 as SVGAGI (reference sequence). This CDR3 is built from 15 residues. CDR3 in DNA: TGTGCCAGCAGTTACTACGGACAGGGGACCACTGAAGCTTTCTTT. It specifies CASSYYGQGTTEAFF.

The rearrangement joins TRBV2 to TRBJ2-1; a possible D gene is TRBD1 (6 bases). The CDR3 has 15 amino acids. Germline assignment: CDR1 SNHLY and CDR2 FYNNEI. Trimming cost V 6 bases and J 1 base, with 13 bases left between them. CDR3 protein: CASRQQGGSYNEQFF. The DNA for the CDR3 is TGTGCCAGCAGGCAACAGGGTGGGTCCTACAATGAGCAGTTCTTC.

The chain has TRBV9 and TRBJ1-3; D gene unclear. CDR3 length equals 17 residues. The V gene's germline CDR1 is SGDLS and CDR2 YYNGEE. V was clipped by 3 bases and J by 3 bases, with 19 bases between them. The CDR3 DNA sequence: TGTGCCAGCAGCGACGCTAGGGCAGAAACCATTGGAAACACCATATATTTT. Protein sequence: CASSDARAETIGNTIYF.

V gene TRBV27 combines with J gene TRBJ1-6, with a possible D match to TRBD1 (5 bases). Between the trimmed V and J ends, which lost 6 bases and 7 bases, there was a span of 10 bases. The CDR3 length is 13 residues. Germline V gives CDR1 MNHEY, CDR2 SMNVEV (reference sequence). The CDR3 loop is CASSQGGNSPLHF. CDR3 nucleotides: TGTGCCAGCAGCCAGGGTGGGAATTCACCCCTCCACTTT.

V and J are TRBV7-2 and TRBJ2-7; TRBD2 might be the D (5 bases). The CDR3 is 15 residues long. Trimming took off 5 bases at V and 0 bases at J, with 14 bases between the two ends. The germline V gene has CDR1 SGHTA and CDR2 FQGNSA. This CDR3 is CASSPMDFGSYEQYF. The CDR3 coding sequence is TGTGCCAGCAGCCCGATGGACTTCGGCTCCTACGAGCAGTACTTC.